Following are 20 T cell receptor beta chains from one sample sequenced in a study of OX40 agonist ivuxolimab in advanced cancers. The assay was immunoSEQ multiplex PCR, and TCRdb's table has in-frame clones only and misses some. The sample holds about 68,000 clones, approximately 87% seen once. The sample here was CD4+ or CD8+ T cells sorted from blood, taken in a trial of the OX40 agonist ivuxolimab. All receptors come from an adult with an advanced solid tumor such as melanoma, head and neck, liver or kidney cancer.

J is TRBJ2-5 and V is TRBV10-3; 11 positions agree with TRBD1. V was pared by 10 bases and J by 5 bases, with 9 bases of the junction left unmatched. This CDR3 is 14 amino acids long. Germline lookup yields CDR1 ENHRY and CDR2 SYGVKD. The CDR3 reads CASKDRGRGETQYF. The CDR3 coding sequence is TGTGCCAGCAAGGACAGGGGGCGCGGGGAGACCCAGTACTTC.

CDR3 in DNA: TGTGCCAGCAGCGTAGGGCCCGAAACCTACGAGCAGTACTTC. Amino acids: CASSVGPETYEQYF. The chain uses TRBV9 and TRBJ2-7; D ambiguous. Germline V gene data show CDR1 as SGDLS and CDR2 as YYNGEE. V lost 0 bases and J lost 2, with 9 bases in between. The CDR3 runs 14 residues.

The rearrangement joins TRBV7-9 to TRBJ2-1; D perhaps matches TRBD1 (6 bases). Between the trimmed V and J ends, which lost 5 bases and 4 bases, there was a span of 15 bases. Germline V lookup: CDR1 SEHNR, CDR2 FQNEAQ (reference sequence). CDR3 size: 15 residues. The CDR3 protein is CASSTSGGPYNEQFF. CDR3 in DNA: TGTGCCAGCAGCACAAGTGGGGGCCCTTACAATGAGCAGTTCTTC.

V usage is TRBV29-1 and J usage is TRBJ1-6; D remains unclear. CDR1 is SQVTM, CDR2 ANQGSEA, per germline. This CDR3 has 14 residues. V was cut by 8 bases and J by 1 base, with 12 bases left in between. Here the CDR3 reads CSLKPRSYNSPLHF. As DNA, the CDR3 is TGCAGCCTCAAACCCCGATCCTATAATTCACCCCTCCACTTT.

V is TRBV4-3 and J is TRBJ2-7, with D possibly called TRBD1 or TRBD2 (5 bases each). V lost 4 bases and J lost 7, with 17 bases in between. The CDR3 totals 14 residues. Germline V CDR1 and CDR2: LGHNA, YSLEER. CDR3 DNA: TGCGCCAGCAGCCCCTCCGCACGGGGCGGGGAGCAGTACTTC. Translating gives CASSPSARGGEQYF.

The rearrangement uses TRBV6-1 and TRBJ1-1; 9 bases agree with TRBD1. Germline trimming cut 6 bases from V and 9 bases from J; bases unmatched to any gene: 11. Germline assignment: CDR1 MNHNS and CDR2 SASEGT. The CDR3 length is 14 residues. DNA for the CDR3: TGTGCCAGCAGGGGAACAGGGGGCAGGGGGAAAGCTTTCTTT. Residues: CASRGTGGRGKAFF.

The chain is built from TRBV18 and TRBJ1-2; 9 bases agree with TRBD1. V trimming: 3 bases; J trimming: 6 bases; junction bases outside the gene matches: 5. The CDR3 is 14 residues long. Germline V gives CDR1 KGHSH, CDR2 LQKENI. The CDR3 protein is CASSPRDRVDGYTF. The CDR3 nucleotides are TGTGCCAGCTCACCCCGGGACAGGGTTGATGGCTACACCTTC.

The chain carries TRBV5-6 and TRBJ1-4; D is ambiguous. Deletions cut 3 bases from V and 7 bases from J, with 16 bases between. CDR1 is SGHDT, CDR2 YYEEEE, per germline. The CDR3 consists of 15 residues. CDR3 loop: CASSSYGSGGEKLFF. The CDR3 bases are TGTGCCAGCAGCTCCTACGGTAGTGGTGGTGAAAAACTGTTTTTT.

V is TRBV4-1 and J is TRBJ2-3, with TRBD1 matching 11 bases. Per germline, CDR1 MGHRA and CDR2 YSYEKL. V trimming: 4 bases; J trimming: 4 bases; junction bases outside the gene matches: 7. The CDR3 spans 16 residues. CDR3 region: CASSLGQGAMADTQYF. As DNA, the CDR3 is TGCGCCAGCAGCCTAGGACAGGGGGCGATGGCAGATACGCAGTATTTT.

The chain links TRBV2 to TRBJ1-1; TRBD1 is a possible D gene (5 bases). Trimming left V 8 bases short and J 3 bases short, with 19 bases between. The CDR3 runs 15 residues. CDR1 and CDR2 from the germline V gene are SNHLY and FYNNEI. CDR3 amino acids: CASALAGSYHTEAFF. CDR3 DNA sequence: TGTGCCAGCGCCTTGGCAGGGTCGTACCACACTGAAGCTTTCTTT.

This chain uses TRBV5-1 with TRBJ1-1; TRBD1 is a possible D gene (5 bases). V lost 2 bases to trimming and J lost 1 base, with 9 bases between them. The CDR3 has 14 residues. Per germline, CDR1 SGHRS and CDR2 YFSETQ. The CDR3 nucleotides read TGCGCCAGCAGCTTATCGACAGCGAACACTGAAGCTTTCTTT. The encoded protein is CASSLSTANTEAFF. The full variable domain, in which reference TRBV5-1 and TRBJ1-1 provide the parts outside the CDR3, is KAGVTQTPRYLIKTRGQQVTLSCSPISGHRSVSWYQQTPGQGLQFLFEYFSETQRNKGNFPGRFSGRQFSNSRSEMNVSTLELGDSALYLCASSLSTANTEAFFGQGTRLTVV.

The chain couples TRBV18 to TRBJ1-4, with TRBD1 matching 7 bases. The germline gives CDR1 KGHSH, CDR2 LQKENI. The length of the CDR3 is 15 residues. Trimming removed 4 bases from V and 6 bases from J; junction bases left unmatched: 8. DNA of the CDR3: TGTGCCAGCTCACGTCTCACAGGGGTAGATGAAAAACTGTTTTTT. Amino acid sequence: CASSRLTGVDEKLFF.

J is TRBJ1-1 and V is TRBV21-1. TRBV21-1 represents a pseudogene. The CDR3 totals 11 residues. CDR3 nucleotide sequence: TGTGCCAGCAGCAATAGGTCTGGAGCTTTCTTT. Translated: CASSNRSGAFF.

This chain links TRBV6-1 with TRBJ1-5, with TRBD1 identical over 10 bases. Unmatched junction bases numbered 9, after V lost 10 bases and J lost 6 bases. The CDR3 spans 14 residues. Germline V gene sequence: CDR1 MNHNS, CDR2 SASEGT. CDR3 in amino acids: CATWGTGESQPQHF. DNA of the CDR3: TGTGCCACATGGGGGACAGGGGAAAGTCAGCCCCAGCATTTT.

The J gene is TRBJ2-2, the V gene TRBV7-2; D remains ambiguous. The CDR3 extends over 15 amino acids. CDR1 is SGHTA and CDR2 is FQGNSA in the germline V gene. Trimming removed 4 bases from V and 6 bases from J, with 15 bases in between. CDR3 bases: TGTGCCAGCAGCTCCTGGACGGGTGGGCCCGGGGAGCTGTTTTTT. Its protein is CASSSWTGGPGELFF.

V and J are TRBV7-2 and TRBJ2-1; 7 bases match TRBD1. Trimming cost V 5 bases and J 0 bases; bases outside gene matches: 10. Germline V lookup: CDR1 SGHTA, CDR2 FQGNSA. The CDR3 is 17 residues long. This CDR3 reads CASSADRDSRSYNEQFF. CDR3 coding DNA: TGTGCCAGCAGCGCCGACCGGGACAGCCGCTCCTACAATGAGCAGTTCTTC.

V and J are TRBV7-6 and TRBJ1-2, with D maybe TRBD1 (5 bases). V lost 5 bases and J 8 bases, leaving 21 bases between the germline ends. This CDR3 is 15 amino acids long. Germline lookup yields CDR1 SGHVS and CDR2 FNYEAQ. The CDR3 protein is CASSPAAGSEKGYTF. Here the CDR3 DNA reads TGTGCCAGCAGCCCGGCGGCAGGGTCGGAGAAAGGCTACACCTTC.

This chain uses TRBV7-6 with TRBJ2-5; 10 positions match TRBD2. Germline V gene sequence: CDR1 SGHVS, CDR2 FNYEAQ. The CDR3 length is 17 residues. V was pared by 1 base and J by 4 bases, with 9 bases of the junction left unmatched. The CDR3 DNA reads TGTGCCAGCAGCTTAGTTTTCAGCGGGGGGGCAGGAGAGACCCAGTACTTC. Translating it yields CASSLVFSGGAGETQYF. The full variable domain, in which reference TRBV7-6 and TRBJ2-5 provide the parts outside the CDR3, is GAGVSQSPRYKVTKRGQDVALRCDPISGHVSLYWYRQALGQGPEFLTYFNYEAQQDKSGLPNDRFSAERPEGSISTLTIQRTEQRDSAMYRCASSLVFSGGAGETQYFGPGTRLLVL.

The chain links TRBV18 to TRBJ1-2; 10 nucleotides agree with TRBD1. The V and J ends lost 6 bases and 1 base, in that order; junction bases with no gene match: 5. The germline V gene encodes CDR1 KGHSH and CDR2 LQKENI. This CDR3 comprises 15 residues. CDR3 sequence: CASSLWDRGNYGYTF. CDR3 in DNA: TGTGCCAGCTCGCTCTGGGACAGGGGTAACTATGGCTACACCTTC.

The chain joins TRBV4-2 to TRBJ2-3, with 7 bases aligning to TRBD2. CDR3 size: 17 residues. The V segment lost 4 bases and the J segment 1 base; nucleotides outside the gene matches: 11. The germline V gene has CDR1 LGHNA and CDR2 YNFKEQ. CDR3 nucleotide sequence: TGTGCCAGCAGCCCCGGGACTACCCTCTCTCGCACAGATACGCAGTATTTT. This codes for CASSPGTTLSRTDTQYF.